The 11 T cell receptor beta chains below all came from one sample that was sequenced in a study of response to subunit inactivated influenza vaccine. TCRdb independently ran MiXCR on the RT-PCR reads; one entry per CDR3 protein. Of approximately 730,000 distinct CDR3 sequences in the sample, approximately 15% were seen once. This specimen consisted of PBMCs from blood, obtained 14 days before vaccination. These receptors originate from a man aged 50-60 years who received an inactivated influenza vaccine.

This clonotype was recorded at least ten times. The gene calls are TRBV3-1 and TRBJ2-1; D uncertain. This CDR3 comprises 13 residues. Germline V gives CDR1 LGHDT, CDR2 YNNKEL (reference sequence). Between the trimmed V and J ends, which lost 4 bases and 10 bases, there was a span of 14 bases. The CDR3 DNA sequence: TGTGCCAGCAGCCCCAGACGTCCCCTCGAGCAGTTCTTC. Translation: CASSPRRPLEQFF.

This clonotype was recorded many times. J is TRBJ1-1 and V is TRBV5-6; tentative D call: TRBD1 (5 bases). V shed 0 bases and J shed 6 bases, with 12 bases lying between them. Germline CDR1 is SGHDT and CDR2 is YYEEEE. CDR3 length: 14 residues. This CDR3 is CASSLGQYVPEAFF. The CDR3 nucleotides read TGTGCCAGCAGCTTGGGACAGTACGTCCCTGAAGCTTTCTTT.

The J gene is TRBJ2-3, the V gene TRBV7-9; 10 positions match TRBD2. The CDR3 is 14 amino acids. Germline CDR1 is SEHNR and CDR2 is FQNEAQ (reference sequence). Trimming cost V 4 bases and J 6 bases; bases outside gene matches: 4. The CDR3 sequence is CASSYGTSVDTQYF. The CDR3, as DNA: TGTGCCAGCAGCTACGGGACTAGCGTGGATACGCAGTATTTT. The variable domain in full, completed from reference TRBV7-9 and TRBJ2-3, reads DTGVSQNPRHKITKRGQNVTFRCDPISEHNRLYWYRQTLGQGPEFLTYFQNEAQLEKSRLLSDRFSAERPKGSFSTLEIQRTEQGDSAMYLCASSYGTSVDTQYFGPGTRLTVL.

The chain recombines TRBV6-2 or TRBV6-3 with TRBJ2-1; perhaps TRBD1 as D (6 bases). From germline, CDR1 is MNHEY and CDR2 SVGEGT. The ends were cut back, 2 bases at V and 1 base at J, with 9 bases in the middle. The CDR3 is 15 amino acids. The DNA for the CDR3 is TGTGCCAGCAGTTACGTGGACAGTTCCTACAATGAGCAGTTCTTC. Translated: CASSYVDSSYNEQFF.

The chain employs TRBV12-3 or TRBV12-4 and TRBJ2-7; 15 bases align to TRBD2. This CDR3 region has 15 residues. After removal of 6 bases from V and 4 bases from J, the junction contained 4 bases not matched to a gene. The CDR3 reads CASSRGTSGGYEQYF. The CDR3 DNA reads TGTGCCAGCAGCCGAGGGACTAGCGGGGGGTACGAGCAGTACTTC.

The chain combines TRBV5-1 with TRBJ2-1; no clear D. Looked up from germline, CDR1 is SGHRS and CDR2 is YFSETQ. This CDR3 spans 15 amino acids. The V end was cut by 4 bases, the J end by 4 bases, with 15 bases between. The CDR3 region is CASSPVRRWYNEQFF. CDR3 coding DNA: TGCGCCAGCAGCCCCGTAAGGAGATGGTACAATGAGCAGTTCTTC.

The chain employs TRBV7-8 and TRBJ1-1; weak D call: TRBD1 (6 bases). Germline V gives CDR1 SGHVS, CDR2 FQNEAQ. V lost 5 bases to trimming and J lost 1 base, with 23 bases between them. The CDR3 is made up of 18 amino acids. The CDR3 DNA reads TGTGCCAGCAGCCCCGGGGGTGGCAGGGGTCATTCGAACACTGAAGCTTTCTTT. Translated, it gives CASSPGGGRGHSNTEAFF.

The chain links TRBV5-5 to TRBJ2-1, with a tentative D call TRBD2 (6 bases). The germline CDR1 and CDR2 sequences are SGHKS and YYEKEE (reference sequence). The germline V and J ends were trimmed by 6 bases and 8 bases, with 21 bases remaining between them. This CDR3 has 15 residues. The chain's CDR3 is CASTSRSGWEDEQFF. The CDR3 nucleotides read TGTGCCAGCACCTCTAGGAGCGGGTGGGAGGATGAGCAGTTCTTC.

In its sample, this clonotype was seen many times. The genes are TRBV5-1 and TRBJ2-7, with D maybe TRBD2 (6 bases). Germline CDR1 reads SGHRS; CDR2 reads YFSETQ. V was cut by 4 bases and J by 3 bases, with 14 bases left in between. The length of the CDR3 is 14 residues. This CDR3 reads CASSPDGGIYEQYF. DNA for the CDR3: TGCGCCAGCAGCCCGGATGGAGGGATCTACGAGCAGTACTTC.

The rearrangement links TRBV29-1 to TRBJ2-5; D unresolved. The V and J ends lost 8 bases and 5 bases respectively, with 15 bases between them. Per germline, CDR1 SQVTM and CDR2 ANQGSEA. This CDR3 is built from 12 residues. This CDR3 reads CSTGVDRETQYF. The CDR3 DNA sequence: TGCAGCACCGGAGTCGATCGGGAGACCCAGTACTTC.

This clonotype showed up many times. This chain links TRBV15 with TRBJ1-4; TRBD1 matches 7 bases. CDR1 is LNHNV and CDR2 is YYDKDF in the germline V gene (reference sequence). The CDR3 is made up of 15 amino acids. J lost 15 bases, V lost 0 bases, and 13 bases had no gene match. The CDR3 DNA follows: TGTGCCACCAGCAGAGATTCCCAGGGGGGGAATGTGGTGTTTTTT. It codes for CATSRDSQGGNVVFF.